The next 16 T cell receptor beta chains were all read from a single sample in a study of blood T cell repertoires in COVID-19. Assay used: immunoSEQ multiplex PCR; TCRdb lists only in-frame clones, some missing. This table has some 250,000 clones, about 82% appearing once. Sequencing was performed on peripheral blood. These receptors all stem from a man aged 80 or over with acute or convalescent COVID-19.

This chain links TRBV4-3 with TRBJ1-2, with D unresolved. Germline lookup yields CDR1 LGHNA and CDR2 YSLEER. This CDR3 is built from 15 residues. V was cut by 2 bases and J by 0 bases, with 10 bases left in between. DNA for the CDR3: TGCGCCAGCAGCCAACTCAGGCTACCTAACTATGGCTACACCTTC. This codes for CASSQLRLPNYGYTF.

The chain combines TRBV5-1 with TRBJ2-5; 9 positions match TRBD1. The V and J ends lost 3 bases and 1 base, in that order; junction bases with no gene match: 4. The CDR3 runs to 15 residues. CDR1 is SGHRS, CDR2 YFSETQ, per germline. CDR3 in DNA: TGCGCCAGCAGCTCGGGGGGACAGGGCCAAGAGACCCAGTACTTC. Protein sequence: CASSSGGQGQETQYF.

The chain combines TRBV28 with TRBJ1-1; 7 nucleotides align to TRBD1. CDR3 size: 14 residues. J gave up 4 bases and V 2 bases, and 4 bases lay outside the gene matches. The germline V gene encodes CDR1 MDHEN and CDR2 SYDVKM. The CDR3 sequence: CASSLQGGSTEAFF. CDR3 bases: TGTGCCAGCAGTTTACAGGGGGGTAGCACTGAAGCTTTCTTT. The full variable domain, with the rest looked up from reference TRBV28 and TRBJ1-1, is DVKVTQSSRYLVKRTGEKVFLECVQDMDHENMFWYRQDPGLGLRLIYFSYDVKMKEKGDIPEGYSVSREKKERFSLILESASTNQTSMYLCASSLQGGSTEAFFGQGTRLTVV.

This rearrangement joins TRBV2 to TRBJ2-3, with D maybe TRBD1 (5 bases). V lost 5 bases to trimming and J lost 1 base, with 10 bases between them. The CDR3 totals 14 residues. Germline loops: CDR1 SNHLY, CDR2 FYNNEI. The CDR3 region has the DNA TGTGCCAGCAGTCGAGTAGGGGGCACAGATACGCAGTATTTT. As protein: CASSRVGGTDTQYF.

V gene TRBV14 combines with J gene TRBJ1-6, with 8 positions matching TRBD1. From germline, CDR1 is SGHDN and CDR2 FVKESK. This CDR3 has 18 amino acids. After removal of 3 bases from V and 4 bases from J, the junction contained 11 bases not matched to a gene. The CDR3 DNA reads TGTGCCAGCAGCCAGAATACCGGGACAGGTTTTTATAATTCACCCCTCCACTTT. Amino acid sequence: CASSQNTGTGFYNSPLHF.

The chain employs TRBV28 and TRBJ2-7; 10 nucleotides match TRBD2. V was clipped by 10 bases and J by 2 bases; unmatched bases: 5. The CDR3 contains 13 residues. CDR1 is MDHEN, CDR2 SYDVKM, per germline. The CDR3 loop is CATIAGGAYEQYF. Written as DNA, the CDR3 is TGTGCCACCATAGCGGGGGGCGCCTACGAGCAGTACTTC.

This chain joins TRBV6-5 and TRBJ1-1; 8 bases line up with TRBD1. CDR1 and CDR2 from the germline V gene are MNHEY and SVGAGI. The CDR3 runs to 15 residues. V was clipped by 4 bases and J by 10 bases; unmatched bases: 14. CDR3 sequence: CASSFLDRVNFGAFF. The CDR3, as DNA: TGTGCCAGCAGTTTCCTGGACAGGGTAAATTTCGGAGCTTTCTTT.

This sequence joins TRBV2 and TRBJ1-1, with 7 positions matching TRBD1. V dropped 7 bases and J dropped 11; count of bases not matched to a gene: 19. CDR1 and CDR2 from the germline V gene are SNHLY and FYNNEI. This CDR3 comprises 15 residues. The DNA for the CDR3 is TGTGCCAGCACTACCTTAACAGGGGCGCTGGGGAATGCTTTCTTT. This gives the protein CASTTLTGALGNAFF.

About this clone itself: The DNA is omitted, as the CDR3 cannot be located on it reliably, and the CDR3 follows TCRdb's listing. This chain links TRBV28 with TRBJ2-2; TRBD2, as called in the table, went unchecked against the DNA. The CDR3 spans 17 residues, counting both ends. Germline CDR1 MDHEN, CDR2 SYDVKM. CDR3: CASSFGAGSQIVGELFF.

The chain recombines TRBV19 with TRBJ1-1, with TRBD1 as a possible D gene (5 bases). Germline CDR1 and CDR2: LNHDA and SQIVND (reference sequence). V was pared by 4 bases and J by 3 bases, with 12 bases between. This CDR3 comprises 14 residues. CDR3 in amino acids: CASSRGVPDTEAFF. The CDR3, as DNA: TGTGCCAGTAGTAGGGGGGTCCCGGACACTGAAGCTTTCTTT.

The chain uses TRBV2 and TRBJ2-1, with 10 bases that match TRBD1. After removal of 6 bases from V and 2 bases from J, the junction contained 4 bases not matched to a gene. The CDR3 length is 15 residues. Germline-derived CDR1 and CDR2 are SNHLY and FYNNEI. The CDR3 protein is CASRAGQGTYNEQFF. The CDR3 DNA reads TGTGCCAGCAGGGCGGGACAGGGGACCTACAATGAGCAGTTCTTC.

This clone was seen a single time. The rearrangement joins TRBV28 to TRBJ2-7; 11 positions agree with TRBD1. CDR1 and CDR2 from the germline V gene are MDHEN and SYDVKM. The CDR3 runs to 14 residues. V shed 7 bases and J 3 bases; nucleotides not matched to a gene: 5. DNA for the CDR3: TGTGCCAGCACATCCGGGACAGGGGGCTACGAGCAGTACTTC. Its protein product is CASTSGTGGYEQYF.

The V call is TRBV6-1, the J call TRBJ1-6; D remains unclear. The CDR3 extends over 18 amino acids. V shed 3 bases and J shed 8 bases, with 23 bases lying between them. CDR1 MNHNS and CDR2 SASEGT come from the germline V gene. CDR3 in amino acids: CASSELGGVTVLDSPLHF. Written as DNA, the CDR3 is TGTGCCAGCAGTGAGTTGGGAGGTGTTACGGTCCTGGATTCACCCCTCCACTTT.

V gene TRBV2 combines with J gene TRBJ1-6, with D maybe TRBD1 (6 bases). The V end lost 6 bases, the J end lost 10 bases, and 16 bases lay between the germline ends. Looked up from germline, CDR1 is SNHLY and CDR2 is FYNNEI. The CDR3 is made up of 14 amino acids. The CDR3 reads CASRPGGPESPLHF. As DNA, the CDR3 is TGTGCCAGCAGGCCCGGGGGGCCGGAATCACCCCTCCACTTT.

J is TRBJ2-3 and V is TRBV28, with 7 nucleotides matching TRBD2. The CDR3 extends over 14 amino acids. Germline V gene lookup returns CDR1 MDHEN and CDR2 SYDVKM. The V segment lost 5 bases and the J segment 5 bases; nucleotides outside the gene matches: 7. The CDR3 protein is CASSPVGGGDTQYF. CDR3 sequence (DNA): TGTGCCAGCAGTCCCGTTGGGGGGGGAGATACGCAGTATTTT.

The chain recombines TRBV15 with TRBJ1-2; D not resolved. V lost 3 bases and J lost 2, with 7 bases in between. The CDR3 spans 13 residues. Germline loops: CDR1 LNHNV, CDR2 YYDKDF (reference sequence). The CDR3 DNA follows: TGTGCCACCAGCAGGGCGGCCAACTATGGCTACACCTTC. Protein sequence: CATSRAANYGYTF.